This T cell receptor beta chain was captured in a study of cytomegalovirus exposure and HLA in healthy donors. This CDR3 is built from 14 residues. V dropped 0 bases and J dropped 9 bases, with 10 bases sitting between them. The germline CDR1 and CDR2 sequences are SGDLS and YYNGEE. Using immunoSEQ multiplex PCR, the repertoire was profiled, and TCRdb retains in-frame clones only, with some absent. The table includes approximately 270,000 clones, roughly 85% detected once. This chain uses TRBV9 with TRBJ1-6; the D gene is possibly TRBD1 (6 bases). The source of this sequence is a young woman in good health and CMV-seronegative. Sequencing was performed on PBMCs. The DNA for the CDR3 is TGTGCCAGCAGCGTAGACAGGGAAGGTTCACCCCTCCACTTT. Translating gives CASSVDREGSPLHF. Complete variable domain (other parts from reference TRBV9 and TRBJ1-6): DSGVTQTPKHLITATGQRVTLRCSPRSGDLSVYWYQQSLDQGLQFLIQYYNGEERAKGNILERFSAQQFPDLHSELNLSSLELGDSALYFCASSVDREGSPLHFGNGTRLTVT.